This TCR beta chain emerged from a study of blood T cell repertoires in COVID-19. Study-level information: The origin of the acute and convalescent COVID-19 samples was the United States, Italy and Spain. Sample material is recorded as cDNA or gDNA derived from T cells, B-cell-depleted T cells, or PBMCs.

Per the original data handling: Amplification from reference gene primers served as the basis for estimated nucleated cell counts. Method: immunoSEQ multiplex PCR; TCRdb's copy keeps in-frame clones and lacks some. For V, J and clone size, that table is used; D and trimming come from the DNA. Found here are 180,000 or so clones, around 83% of them singletons; the top ten hold 5.5% to 8.5%. This clone was observed once. Looked up from germline, CDR1 is SGHAT and CDR2 is FQNNGV. V was clipped by 2 bases and J by 0 bases; unmatched bases: 4. The CDR3 has 16 amino acids. V gene TRBV11-2 combines with J gene TRBJ2-3; 8 bases match TRBD2. The clonotype comes from a woman aged 80 or over in a cohort sampled during active or convalescent COVID-19. The sequencing input was peripheral blood. The CDR3 spells CASSLLAGSSTDTQYF. CDR3 bases: TGTGCCAGCAGCTTATTAGCGGGGTCTAGCACAGATACGCAGTATTTT.